These 19 T cell receptor beta chains were sequenced from one sample in a study of shared clonotypes between healthy human individuals. The protocol was immunoSEQ multiplex PCR, while the TCRdb copy is restricted to in-frame clones and leaves out a portion. This sample has around 1 million clones; approximately 80% occur once, and the top ten carry about 1.5%. Input material: memory CD4+ T cells sorted from blood. The subset here: CD45RA-negative fraction. All receptors derive from a man younger than 35 in good health.

The sample holds a few counts of this clone. Here the CDR3 DNA reads TGTGCCAGCAGTGAAGCTGGAAAGGGGAGGACTGAAGCTTTCTTT. This sequence encodes CASSEAGKGRTEAFF. V gene TRBV6-1 combines with J gene TRBJ1-1; D may be TRBD1 (5 bases). This CDR3 comprises 15 residues. The V gene lost 0 bases and the J gene lost 5 bases, with 13 bases spanning the gap. Germline assignment: CDR1 MNHNS and CDR2 SASEGT.

The CDR3 region is CAWSVFDSGQPQHF. The CDR3 DNA sequence: TGTGCCTGGAGTGTATTTGACAGTGGACAGCCCCAGCATTTT. The J gene is TRBJ1-5, the V gene TRBV30; TRBD1 might be the D (5 bases). The CDR3 covers 14 residues. Between the trimmed V and J ends, which lost 0 bases and 7 bases, there was a span of 13 bases. Germline V lookup: CDR1 GTSNPN, CDR2 SVGIG (reference sequence).

CDR3 in amino acids: CAWSRDSRNYGYTF. CDR3 coding DNA: TGTGCCTGGAGTCGGGACAGTAGGAACTATGGCTACACCTTC. The rearrangement links TRBV30 to TRBJ1-2; TRBD1 agrees at 7 bases. The V segment lost 2 bases and the J segment 2 bases; nucleotides outside the gene matches: 5. The CDR3 extends over 14 amino acids. The germline V gene encodes CDR1 GTSNPN and CDR2 SVGIG (reference sequence).

Worth noting for this clone: The junction and the germline gene differ at one end; a read error may be behind it. V and J are TRBV18 and TRBJ1-5; TRBD1 might be the D (6 bases). The CDR3 extends over 16 amino acids. Germline V CDR1 and CDR2: KGHSH, LQKENI. This CDR3 reads CASSQQGGGTNQPQHF. CDR3 nucleotide sequence: TGTGCCAGCTCACAGCAAGGGGGGGGTACCAATCAGCCCCAGCACTTT.

The chain links TRBV10-3 to TRBJ2-1; D gene uncertain. There are 16 residues in the CDR3. From germline, CDR1 is ENHRY and CDR2 SYGVKD. The V end was cut by 0 bases, the J end by 13 bases, with 22 bases between. This CDR3 is CAISESISSVLLRQFF. The CDR3 DNA is TGTGCCATCAGTGAGTCGATTTCTAGTGTCCTCTTGAGACAGTTCTTC.

This clone was seen repeatedly, ten times or more. The chain combines TRBV18 with TRBJ1-1, with 8 bases matching TRBD1. The V gene end was trimmed by 5 bases and the J gene end by 4 bases; junction bases not matched to a gene: 3. The CDR3 loop spans 13 amino acids. Germline V lookup: CDR1 KGHSH, CDR2 LQKENI. CDR3 region: CASSGTGGTEAFF. Here the CDR3 DNA reads TGTGCCAGCTCAGGGACAGGCGGCACTGAAGCTTTCTTT.

The chain joins TRBV4-1 to TRBJ1-2; D gene ambiguous. Germline V lookup: CDR1 MGHRA, CDR2 YSYEKL. The germline V and J ends were trimmed by 3 bases and 8 bases, with 22 bases remaining between them. The CDR3 extends over 16 amino acids. The CDR3 bases are TGCGCCAGCAGCCAGGACCTATCGCCCAGCGTCCGGGGCTACACCTTC. Its protein is CASSQDLSPSVRGYTF.

This clone was detected only a few times. The chain combines TRBV18 with TRBJ1-2, with D tentatively TRBD1 (5 bases). Per the germline V gene, CDR1 is KGHSH and CDR2 is LQKENI. Trimming removed 0 bases from V and 11 bases from J, with 16 bases in between. The CDR3 loop spans 14 amino acids. The DNA for the CDR3 is TGTGCCAGCTCACCACCGGGGGGTCCCCACAATTACACCTTC. Translating it yields CASSPPGGPHNYTF.

This sequence joins TRBV15 and TRBJ2-3, with TRBD2 as a possible D gene (6 bases). The CDR3 covers 16 residues. Germline assignment: CDR1 LNHNV and CDR2 YYDKDF (reference sequence). The ends were cut back, 3 bases at V and 0 bases at J, with 13 bases in the middle. The DNA for the CDR3 is TGTGCCACCAGCAGGGGACTGGTCCTTAGCACAGATACGCAGTATTTT. It encodes CATSRGLVLSTDTQYF.

V is TRBV19 and J is TRBJ1-5; tentatively, D is TRBD1 (5 bases). Trimming pared 9 bases from V and 2 bases from J, leaving 17 bases between. Germline CDR1 LNHDA, CDR2 SQIVND (reference sequence). CDR3 size: 15 residues. The CDR3 DNA reads as TGTGCCAGCCGTTCTAATCAGGGCGGCAATCAGCCCCAGCATTTT. Translation: CASRSNQGGNQPQHF.

The V and J genes are TRBV30 and TRBJ1-2; D is possibly TRBD1 (5 bases). Germline assignment: CDR1 GTSNPN and CDR2 SVGIG (reference sequence). The CDR3 sequence is 10 residues long. The ends were cut back, 4 bases at V and 13 bases at J, with 13 bases in the middle. The CDR3, as DNA: TGTGCCTGGAATGGAGTGGGGGGCACCTTC. It is translated as CAWNGVGGTF. Filled out from reference TRBV30 and TRBJ1-2, the complete variable domain reads SQTIHQWPATLVQPVGSPLSLECTVEGTSNPNLYWYRQAAGRGLQLLFYSVGIGQISSEVPQNLSASRPQDRQFILSSKKLLLSDSGFYLCAWNGVGGTFGSGTRLTVV.

A remark on this clone: Within the sample, other DNA sequences also encode this same CDR3. The CDR3 reads CASSLGSGETQYF. The CDR3 DNA is TGCGCCAGCAGCTTGGGAAGCGGCGAGACCCAGTACTTC. The chain employs TRBV5-1 and TRBJ2-5; D perhaps matches TRBD2 (5 bases). The CDR3 sequence is 13 residues long. The V and J ends lost 0 bases and 5 bases respectively, with 8 bases between them. The germline V gene encodes CDR1 SGHRS and CDR2 YFSETQ.

This clone occurred once. The chain recombines TRBV15 with TRBJ2-1, with TRBD2 matching 11 bases. Germline V gene data show CDR1 as LNHNV and CDR2 as YYDKDF (reference sequence). CDR3 length: 16 amino acids. Trimming took 6 bases from V and 3 from J; bases not matched to a gene: 7. CDR3 sequence reads: CATSGTSGDDYNEQFF. The CDR3 coding sequence is TGTGCCACCAGTGGGACTAGCGGAGACGACTACAATGAGCAGTTCTTC.

The chain employs TRBV4-1 and TRBJ2-7, with 9 bases fitting TRBD2. After removal of 3 bases from V and 4 bases from J, the junction contained 7 bases not matched to a gene. CDR1 and CDR2 from the germline V gene are MGHRA and YSYEKL. CDR3 length: 15 amino acids. Here the CDR3 DNA reads TGCGCCAGCAGCCAGCGACTAGCGGTAAATTACGAGCAGTACTTC. It specifies CASSQRLAVNYEQYF.

Remarks on this clone: Additional DNA sequences in this sample encode the identical CDR3. The rearrangement uses TRBV9 and TRBJ2-3; D is undetermined. The CDR3 contains 12 residues. V lost 0 bases, J lost 5 bases, and 4 bases lay in between. Germline CDR1 is SGDLS and CDR2 is YYNGEE. The chain's CDR3 is CASSVGQDTQYF. DNA for the CDR3: TGTGCCAGCAGCGTAGGACAAGATACGCAGTATTTT. Complete variable domain (other parts from reference TRBV9 and TRBJ2-3): DSGVTQTPKHLITATGQRVTLRCSPRSGDLSVYWYQQSLDQGLQFLIQYYNGEERAKGNILERFSAQQFPDLHSELNLSSLELGDSALYFCASSVGQDTQYFGPGTRLTVL.

The chain carries TRBV19 and TRBJ1-5; no reliable D call. V dropped 7 bases and J dropped 7 bases, with 11 bases sitting between them. This CDR3 is built from 12 residues. Looked up from germline, CDR1 is LNHDA and CDR2 is SQIVND (reference sequence). The CDR3 sequence: CASNTGWQPQHF. The CDR3 DNA follows: TGTGCCAGTAATACGGGATGGCAGCCCCAGCATTTT. The whole variable domain, filled in from reference TRBV19 and TRBJ1-5, reads DGGITQSPKYLFRKEGQNVTLSCEQNLNHDAMYWYRQDPGQGLRLIYYSQIVNDFQKGDIAEGYSVSREKKESFPLTVTSAQKNPTAFYLCASNTGWQPQHFGDGTRLSIL.

The chain recombines TRBV5-4 with TRBJ1-5; D not certain. The CDR3 spans 16 residues. V shed 0 bases and J shed 7 bases, with 17 bases lying between them. Germline V gives CDR1 SGHNT, CDR2 YYREEE (reference sequence). The CDR3 DNA is TGTGCCAGCAGCTTGGCCACTCTGGTTGCATGGCAGCCCCAGCATTTT. This gives the protein CASSLATLVAWQPQHF.

A remark on this clone: This same CDR3 is encoded by further DNA sequences in the sample. This chain connects TRBV4-3 to TRBJ2-7, with 7 bases aligning to TRBD1. Germline-derived CDR1 and CDR2 are LGHNA and YSLEER. The CDR3 sequence is 13 residues long. After removal of 0 bases from V and 5 bases from J, the junction contained 1 base not matched to a gene. The CDR3 region is CASSQDRGHEQYF. CDR3 coding DNA: TGCGCCAGCAGCCAAGATAGGGGGCACGAGCAGTACTTC.

The chain recombines TRBV28 with TRBJ1-4; maybe TRBD1 (6 bases). The V gene lost 8 bases and the J gene lost 5 bases, with 12 bases spanning the gap. CDR1 and CDR2 (germline): MDHEN, SYDVKM. The CDR3 runs 13 residues. The CDR3 loop reads CASRRTVNEKLFF. The CDR3 nucleotides are TGTGCCAGCCGGAGGACAGTCAATGAAAAACTGTTTTTT.